This T cell receptor beta chain derives from a study of monozygotic twins with inflammatory bowel disease (dated by TCRdb to the late 2010s). Study-wide context: In total, roughly 28 monozygotic twin pairs made up the full study: 19 Danish pairs, all IBD-discordant, plus nine German pairs, of which four were IBD-concordant and five were IBD-discordant. The search for disease-associated traits relied mainly on comparing, within discordant pairs, IBD patients with their genetically identical healthy co-twins. Each individual had, on average, about 151 000 unique TCRalpha sequences and 181 000 unique TCRbeta sequences available for analysis.

Library method: 5' RACE. The input for every TCR library was around 4,000 ng of total RNA. For each sample, cDNA synthesis with SMARTScribe reverse transcriptase was split into eight separate reactions. During cDNA synthesis, unique molecular identifiers containing a 6-nucleotide sample barcode were introduced by template switching. Two nested PCRs of roughly 16 and 10 cycles amplified the TCRalpha and TCRbeta cDNA, and bead purification followed each PCR. Before amplification, the cDNA was treated with uracil DNA-glycosylase and purified using the QIAquick PCR purification kit. In the second PCR, Illumina TruSeq-compatible adapters and sample-specific barcodes were added. TapeStation and Qubit were used to check library quality and concentration, and around 5.2 ng of each library went into the pool. Sequencing of the pooled libraries was done on an Illumina HiSeq2500 single-index Rapid Run using custom sequencing primers and 2 x 100 bp reads. Turning to the authors' computational methods: UMI-based consensus assembly with MiGEC version 1.2.6 was used to correct PCR and sequencing errors. MiXCR version 2.1.1 was used for V(D)J alignment, clonotype assembly and CDR3 extraction. Gene usage, clonotype sharing and MAIT/NKT TCR abundance were normalised by analysing the top 1000, 10 000 and 20 000 clonotypes per sample. After downsampling to 27 000 UMIs, diversity was calculated as the inverse Simpson index using the vegan R package. Paired Mann-Whitney U tests were applied to discordant twin pairs, with Benjamini-Hochberg correction for multiple testing. After reprocessing by TCRdb, each CDR3 protein sequence is one entry, and no DNA is given. TCRdb, not the original authors, processed these V and J calls. This sample's table lists around 400,000 distinct CDR3 sequences. Around 2.5% of the sample belongs to the ten largest clones.

The full study reports these points: Background noise and inter-individual variability may have been introduced into the repertoires by the differing immunosuppressive treatments among patients. No single strong signal or clonotype linked to IBD turned up in the results, so the idea that one exists was not supported. IBD patients shared fewer clonotypes with other individuals than healthy twins did, most markedly in patients showing signs of disease activity. A decrease in TCRbeta repertoire diversity, as measured by inverse Simpson index, was observed in IBD patients compared with their healthy co-twins. The analysis was unable to tell different T cell subtypes apart. Concordant and discordant twins showed no difference in repertoire similarity, possibly because of limited statistical power.

From each donor, an approximately 2.3 ml peripheral blood sample was collected into PAXgene tubes and kept at -80 degrees C. Total RNA was isolated from whole blood with the PAXgene blood miRNA kit on an automated QIAcube, without T cell sorting. Peripheral blood from monozygotic twin pairs, either concordant or discordant for inflammatory bowel disease, underwent deep TCRalpha and TCRbeta repertoire profiling that used unique molecular barcoding. Smoking habits were recorded for all twin pairs, with individuals classified as current, former or never smokers. With regard to this clonotype: The antigen this receptor binds is unknown.

The sequenced sample consisted of blood. This TCR was recovered from a human donor with ulcerative colitis or Crohn's disease, or a healthy co-twin of an affected twin (not recorded which).

CDR3 reads: CAINRDTEAFF. This receptor chain uses TRBV12-3 or TRBV12-4 and TRBJ1-1. CDR3 length: 11 amino acids, cysteine to phenylalanine. The DNA is unrecorded.